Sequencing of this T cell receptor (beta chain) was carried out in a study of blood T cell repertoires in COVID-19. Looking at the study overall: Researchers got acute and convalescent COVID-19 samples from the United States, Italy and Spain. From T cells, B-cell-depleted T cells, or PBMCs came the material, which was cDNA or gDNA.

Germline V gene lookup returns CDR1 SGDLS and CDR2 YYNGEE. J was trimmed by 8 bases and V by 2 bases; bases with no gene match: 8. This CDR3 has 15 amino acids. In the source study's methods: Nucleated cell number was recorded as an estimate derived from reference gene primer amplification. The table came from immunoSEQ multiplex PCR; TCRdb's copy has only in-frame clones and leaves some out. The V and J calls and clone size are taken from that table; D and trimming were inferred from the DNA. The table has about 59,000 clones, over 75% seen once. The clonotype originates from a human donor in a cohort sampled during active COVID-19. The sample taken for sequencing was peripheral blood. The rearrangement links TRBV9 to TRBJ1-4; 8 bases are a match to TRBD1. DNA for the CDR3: TGTGCCAGCAGCGTGACAGGGGAAAAAGGAGAAAAACTGTTTTTT. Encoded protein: CASSVTGEKGEKLFF.